In its sample, the clone carrying this TCR beta chain was seen many times. Its matching antigen is unknown. The data derive from a study of molecular identifiers for immune sequencing clone quantification. V lost 3 bases to trimming and J lost 6 bases, with 23 bases between them. Looked up from germline, CDR1 is DFQATT and CDR2 is SNEGSKA (reference sequence). This CDR3 has 17 residues. TCRdb processed the PCR reads anew with MiXCR; each CDR3 protein has one entry. The top ten hold 0.84% of the sample, which has a few hundred thousand distinct CDR3 sequences, about 20% seen once. Study findings and constraints: For highly expanded clones, sizes could be underestimated when identical TCR molecules share a barcode. Over 99% of effector molecules, yet under 1% of naive-cell molecules, were held by clones above 20 RNA copies.

Naive CD8 libraries came from approximately 20,000 to 1,000,000 sorted cells with 10%, 30% or 50% RNA. Sorting defined naive CD8 T cells as CD8+CD4-CCR7+CD45RA+. The TCR sequence derives from a human donor in good health. Some libraries in this study had Jurkat cell RNA spiked in. J is TRBJ2-2 and V is TRBV20-1; D is possibly TRBD1 (7 bases). Sequencing input: naive CD8+ T cells from blood, with Jurkat cell RNA spiked in. Subset given: FACS-sorted CD8+CD4-CCR7+CD45RA+ naive T cells. DNA for the CDR3: TGCAGTGCTAGGGGGAGGTATAGACAGGGCAACGCCGGGGAGCTGTTTTTT. It encodes CSARGRYRQGNAGELFF.